The 7 T cell receptor beta chains below were found in one sample sequenced in a study of T-cell reconstitution after alpha-beta-depleted transplantation in children. This sample's TCRbeta library carried unique molecular identifier barcodes. TCRdb fed the PCR reads into MiXCR, producing one record per CDR3 protein. The sample has around 700,000 distinct CDR3 sequences; around 13% are singletons. The starting material was PBMCs, obtained before TCRalphabeta/CD19-depleted stem cell transplant. The receptors stem from a girl aged 2-10 years with congenital amegakaryocytic thrombocytopenia, due to receive a stem cell transplant.

The rearrangement uses TRBV27 and TRBJ1-5; no clear D. The CDR3 is made up of 15 amino acids. V was trimmed by 6 bases and J by 5 bases, leaving 17 bases between them. Germline CDR1 reads MNHEY; CDR2 reads SMNVEV (reference sequence). In DNA form, the CDR3 reads TGTGCCAGCAGACCAAATTTGGGGTACCATCAGCCCCAGCATTTT. Translating it yields CASRPNLGYHQPQHF.

This clonotype was picked up many times. V and J are TRBV10-3 and TRBJ2-5; 8 positions agree with TRBD1. The CDR3 length is 14 residues. In germline, CDR1 is ENHRY, CDR2 SYGVKD. The junction had 4 bases not matched to a gene; V was cut back by 5 bases and J by 2 bases. The CDR3 spells CAISPRQGQETQYF. The CDR3 region has the DNA TGTGCCATCAGTCCCCGACAGGGGCAAGAGACCCAGTACTTC.

This chain uses TRBV27 with TRBJ2-7; no clear D. This CDR3 contains 13 residues. CDR1 and CDR2 from the germline V gene are MNHEY and SMNVEV (reference sequence). The ends were cut back, 8 bases at V and 2 bases at J, with 13 bases in the middle. This CDR3 reads CASASGGPYEQYF. CDR3 bases: TGTGCCAGCGCCTCCGGCGGACCCTACGAGCAGTACTTC.

This clonotype was detected ten times or more. V gene TRBV29-1 combines with J gene TRBJ2-5; D possibly corresponds to TRBD1 (7 bases). The V and J ends lost 8 bases and 0 bases respectively, with 25 bases between them. CDR3 length: 17 amino acids. In germline, CDR1 is SQVTM, CDR2 ANQGSEA. The CDR3 loop reads CSYQVRGQFVDQETQYF. The CDR3 region has the DNA TGCAGCTACCAAGTGCGGGGACAGTTTGTTGACCAAGAGACCCAGTACTTC.

This clonotype has a count of ten or more. The V gene is TRBV3-1, the J gene TRBJ2-1; D unresolved. V shed 1 base and J shed 4 bases, with 2 bases lying between them. This CDR3 has 12 amino acids. Germline-derived CDR1 and CDR2 are LGHDT and YNNKEL (reference sequence). As DNA, the CDR3 is TGTGCCAGCAGCCAAGCGTACAATGAGCAGTTCTTC. Translation: CASSQAYNEQFF.

At least ten counts were recorded for this clonotype. The chain recombines TRBV9 with TRBJ2-1; tentative D call: TRBD2 (5 bases). Germline V gene data show CDR1 as SGDLS and CDR2 as YYNGEE. CDR3 length: 16 residues. Trimming stripped 0 bases from V and 4 bases from J, with 14 bases between. CDR3 bases: TGTGCCAGCAGCGTAGCCGGGAACCCAAAATACAATGAGCAGTTCTTC. It specifies CASSVAGNPKYNEQFF.

This clonotype came up many times. V and J are TRBV11-2 and TRBJ2-1; 7 positions agree with TRBD2. Unmatched junction bases numbered 14, after V lost 1 base and J lost 2 bases. The CDR3 covers 19 residues. Germline CDR1 SGHAT, CDR2 FQNNGV. The chain's CDR3 is CASSLGPSGTNGAYNEQFF. As DNA, the CDR3 is TGTGCCAGCAGCTTAGGCCCTAGTGGGACTAACGGGGCCTACAATGAGCAGTTCTTC.